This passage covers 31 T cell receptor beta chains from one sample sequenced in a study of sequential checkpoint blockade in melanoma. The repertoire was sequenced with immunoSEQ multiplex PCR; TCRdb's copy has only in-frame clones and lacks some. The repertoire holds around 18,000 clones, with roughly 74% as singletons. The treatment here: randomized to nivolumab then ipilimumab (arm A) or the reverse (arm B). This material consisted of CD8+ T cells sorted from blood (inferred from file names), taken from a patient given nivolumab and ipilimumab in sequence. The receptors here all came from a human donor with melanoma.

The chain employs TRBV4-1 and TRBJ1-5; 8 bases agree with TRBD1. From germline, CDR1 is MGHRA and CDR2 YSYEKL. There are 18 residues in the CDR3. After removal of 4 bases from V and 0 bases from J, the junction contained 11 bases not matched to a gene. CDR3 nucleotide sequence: TGCGCCAGCAGCCTTGTCCCAGGGGGCAGGGATAGCAATCAGCCCCAGCATTTT. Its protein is CASSLVPGGRDSNQPQHF.

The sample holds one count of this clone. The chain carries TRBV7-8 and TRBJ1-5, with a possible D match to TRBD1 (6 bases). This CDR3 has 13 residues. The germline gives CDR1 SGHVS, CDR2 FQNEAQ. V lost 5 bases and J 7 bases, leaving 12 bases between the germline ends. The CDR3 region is CASSTGRWQPQHF. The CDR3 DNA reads TGTGCCAGCAGCACAGGGCGGTGGCAGCCCCAGCATTTT.

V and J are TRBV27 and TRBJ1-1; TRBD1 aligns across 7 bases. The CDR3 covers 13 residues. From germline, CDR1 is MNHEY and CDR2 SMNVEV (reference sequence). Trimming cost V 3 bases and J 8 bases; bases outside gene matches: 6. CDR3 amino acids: CASSFPGQREAFF. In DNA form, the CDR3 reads TGTGCCAGCAGTTTTCCGGGACAGAGGGAAGCTTTCTTT.

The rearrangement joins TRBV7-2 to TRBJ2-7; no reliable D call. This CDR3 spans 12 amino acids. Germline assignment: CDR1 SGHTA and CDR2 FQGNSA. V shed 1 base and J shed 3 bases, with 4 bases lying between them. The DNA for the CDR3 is TGTGCCAGCAGCTTAGGAGACTACGAGCAGTACTTC. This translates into CASSLGDYEQYF.

The CDR3 region has the DNA TGCAGCGTTGAGGGACTAGCGGAAGGTACCTACAATGAGCAGTTCTTC. Amino acids: CSVEGLAEGTYNEQFF. The V gene is TRBV29-1, the J gene TRBJ2-1; 11 bases are a match to TRBD2. Germline trimming cut 3 bases from V and 2 bases from J; bases unmatched to any gene: 6. The CDR3 sequence is 16 residues long. The germline V gene has CDR1 SQVTM and CDR2 ANQGSEA.

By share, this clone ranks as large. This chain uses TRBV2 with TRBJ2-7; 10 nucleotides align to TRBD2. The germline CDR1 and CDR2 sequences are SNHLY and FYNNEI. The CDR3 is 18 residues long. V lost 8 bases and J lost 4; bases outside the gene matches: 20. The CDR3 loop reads CASLRVISGTSAFYEQYF. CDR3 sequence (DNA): TGTGCCAGCCTTAGAGTAATTTCCGGGACTAGCGCCTTTTACGAGCAGTACTTC.

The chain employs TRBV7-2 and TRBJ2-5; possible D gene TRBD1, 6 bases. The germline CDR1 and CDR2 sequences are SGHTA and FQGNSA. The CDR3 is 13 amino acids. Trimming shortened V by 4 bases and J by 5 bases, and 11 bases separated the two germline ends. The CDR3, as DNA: TGTGCCAGCAGCTCCTCAGGGGTTGAGACCCAGTACTTC. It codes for CASSSSGVETQYF.

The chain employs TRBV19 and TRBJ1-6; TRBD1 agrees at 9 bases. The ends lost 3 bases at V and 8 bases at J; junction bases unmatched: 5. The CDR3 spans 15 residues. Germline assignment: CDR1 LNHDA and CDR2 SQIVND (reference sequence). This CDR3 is CASSMGQGMHSPLHF. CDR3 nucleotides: TGTGCCAGTAGTATGGGACAGGGTATGCATTCACCCCTCCACTTT.

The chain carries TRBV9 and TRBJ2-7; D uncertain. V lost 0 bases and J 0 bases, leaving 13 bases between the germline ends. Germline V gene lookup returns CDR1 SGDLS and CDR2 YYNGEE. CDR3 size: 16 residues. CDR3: CASSVGGAPSSYEQYF. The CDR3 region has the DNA TGTGCCAGCAGCGTAGGAGGAGCCCCGAGCTCCTACGAGCAGTACTTC.

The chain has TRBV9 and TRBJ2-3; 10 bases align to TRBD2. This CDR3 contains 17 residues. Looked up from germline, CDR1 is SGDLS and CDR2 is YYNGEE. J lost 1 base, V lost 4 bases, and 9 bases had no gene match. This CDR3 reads CASSFLGLAEGTDTQYF. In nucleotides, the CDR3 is TGTGCCAGCAGCTTCCTAGGACTAGCGGAGGGCACAGATACGCAGTATTTT.

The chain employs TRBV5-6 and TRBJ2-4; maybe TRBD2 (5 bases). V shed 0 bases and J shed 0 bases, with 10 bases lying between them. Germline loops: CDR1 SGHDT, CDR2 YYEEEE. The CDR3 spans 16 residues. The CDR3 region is CASSLGGWLAKNIQYF. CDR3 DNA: TGTGCCAGCAGCTTGGGCGGGTGGCTAGCCAAAAACATTCAGTACTTC.

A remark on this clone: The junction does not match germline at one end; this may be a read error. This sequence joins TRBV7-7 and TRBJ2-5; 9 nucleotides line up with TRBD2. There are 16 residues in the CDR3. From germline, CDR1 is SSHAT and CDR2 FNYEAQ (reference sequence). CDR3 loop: CASSFRASGDQETQYF. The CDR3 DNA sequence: TGTGCTAGCAGCTTTCGGGCTAGCGGGGACCAAGAGACCCAGTACTTC.

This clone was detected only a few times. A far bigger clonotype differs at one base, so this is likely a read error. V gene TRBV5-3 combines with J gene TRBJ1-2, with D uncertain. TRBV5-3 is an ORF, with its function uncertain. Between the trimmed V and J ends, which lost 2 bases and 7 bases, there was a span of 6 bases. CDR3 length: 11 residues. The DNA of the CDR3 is TGTGCCAGAAGCTTTGTCGGTGGCTACACCTTC. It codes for CARSFVGGYTF.

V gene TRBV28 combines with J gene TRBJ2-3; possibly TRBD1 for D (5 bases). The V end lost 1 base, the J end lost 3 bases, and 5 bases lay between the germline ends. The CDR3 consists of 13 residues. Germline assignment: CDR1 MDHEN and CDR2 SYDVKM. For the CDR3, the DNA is TGTGCCAGCAGTTTATACAGGACAGATACGCAGTATTTT. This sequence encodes CASSLYRTDTQYF.

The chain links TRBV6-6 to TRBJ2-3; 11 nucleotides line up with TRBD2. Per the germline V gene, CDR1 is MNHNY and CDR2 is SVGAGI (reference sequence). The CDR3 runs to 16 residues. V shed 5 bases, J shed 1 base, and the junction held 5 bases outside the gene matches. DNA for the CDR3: TGTGCCAGCAGTCGGTCGGGACTAGCGGGCACAGATACGCAGTATTTT. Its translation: CASSRSGLAGTDTQYF.

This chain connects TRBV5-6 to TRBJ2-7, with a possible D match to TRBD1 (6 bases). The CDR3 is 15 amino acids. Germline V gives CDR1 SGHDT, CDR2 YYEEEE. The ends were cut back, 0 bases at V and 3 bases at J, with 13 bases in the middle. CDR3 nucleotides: TGTGCCAGCAGCTTGGGACCAGGGGCAGGCTACGAGCAGTACTTC. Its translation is CASSLGPGAGYEQYF.

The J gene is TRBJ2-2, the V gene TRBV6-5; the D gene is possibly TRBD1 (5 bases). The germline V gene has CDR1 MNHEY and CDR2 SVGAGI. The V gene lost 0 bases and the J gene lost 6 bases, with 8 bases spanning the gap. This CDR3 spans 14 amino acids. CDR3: CASSYSRTPGELFF. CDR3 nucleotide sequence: TGTGCCAGCAGTTACTCGAGGACACCCGGGGAGCTGTTTTTT.

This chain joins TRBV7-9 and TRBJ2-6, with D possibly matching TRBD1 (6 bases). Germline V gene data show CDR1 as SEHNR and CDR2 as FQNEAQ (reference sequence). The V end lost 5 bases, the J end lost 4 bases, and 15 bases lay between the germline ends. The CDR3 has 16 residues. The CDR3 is CASSVNRESGANVLTF. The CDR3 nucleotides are TGTGCCAGCAGCGTGAACAGGGAGTCCGGGGCCAACGTCCTGACTTTC.

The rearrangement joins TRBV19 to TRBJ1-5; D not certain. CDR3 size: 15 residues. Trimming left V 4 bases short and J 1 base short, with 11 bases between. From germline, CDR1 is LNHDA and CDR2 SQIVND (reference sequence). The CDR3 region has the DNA TGTGCCAGTAGTAGTTCGGTAACGAGCAATCAGCCCCAGCATTTT. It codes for CASSSSVTSNQPQHF.

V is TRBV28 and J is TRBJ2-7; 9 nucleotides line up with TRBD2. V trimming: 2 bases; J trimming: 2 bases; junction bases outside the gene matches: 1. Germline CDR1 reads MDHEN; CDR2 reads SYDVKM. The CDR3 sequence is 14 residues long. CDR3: CASSLLAGPYEQYF. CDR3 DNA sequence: TGTGCCAGCAGTTTACTAGCGGGACCCTACGAGCAGTACTTC.

The CDR3 region has the DNA TGTGCCAGCAGTTCGTACACTGAAGCTTTCTTT. The encoded protein is CASSSYTEAFF. The chain has TRBV28 and TRBJ1-1; D is ambiguous. The germline V and J ends were trimmed by 4 bases and 3 bases, with 3 bases remaining between them. The CDR3 consists of 11 residues. Germline V gene sequence: CDR1 MDHEN, CDR2 SYDVKM.

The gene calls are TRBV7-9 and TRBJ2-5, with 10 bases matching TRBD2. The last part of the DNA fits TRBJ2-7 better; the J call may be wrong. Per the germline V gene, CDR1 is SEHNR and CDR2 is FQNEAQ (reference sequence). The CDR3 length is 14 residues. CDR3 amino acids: CASSSAGLAYEQYF. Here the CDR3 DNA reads TGTGCCAGCAGCTCGGCGGGACTAGCGTACGAGCAGTACTTC.

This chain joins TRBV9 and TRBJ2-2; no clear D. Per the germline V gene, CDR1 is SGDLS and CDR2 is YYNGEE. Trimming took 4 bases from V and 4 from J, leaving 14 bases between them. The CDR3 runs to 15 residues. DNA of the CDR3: TGTGCCAGCAGCCCGAGTAGTAGTGTCACCGGGGAGCTGTTTTTT. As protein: CASSPSSSVTGELFF.

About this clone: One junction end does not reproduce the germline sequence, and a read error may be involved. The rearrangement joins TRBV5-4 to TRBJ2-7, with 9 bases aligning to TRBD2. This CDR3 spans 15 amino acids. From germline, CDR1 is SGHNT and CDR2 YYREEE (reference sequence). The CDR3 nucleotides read TGCGCCAGCAGCCGAGGTAGCGGGAGTTTCTACGAGCAGTACTTC. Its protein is CASSRGSGSFYEQYF.

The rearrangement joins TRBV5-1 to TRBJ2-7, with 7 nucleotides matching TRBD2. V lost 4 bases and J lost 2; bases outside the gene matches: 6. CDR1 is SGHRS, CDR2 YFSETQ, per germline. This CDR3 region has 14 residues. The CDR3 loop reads CASSTAAGAYEQYF. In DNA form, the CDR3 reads TGCGCCAGCAGCACGGCGGCGGGAGCCTACGAGCAGTACTTC. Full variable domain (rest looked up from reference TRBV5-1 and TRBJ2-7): KAGVTQTPRYLIKTRGQQVTLSCSPISGHRSVSWYQQTPGQGLQFLFEYFSETQRNKGNFPGRFSGRQFSNSRSEMNVSTLELGDSALYLCASSTAAGAYEQYFGPGTRLTVT.

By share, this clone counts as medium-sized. CDR3 in amino acids: CASSEQGAYYEQYF. The CDR3 nucleotides are TGTGCCAGCAGTGAACAGGGTGCATACTACGAGCAGTACTTC. V gene TRBV6-1 combines with J gene TRBJ2-7, with a weak D call TRBD1 (5 bases). CDR3 length: 14 amino acids. Germline V gene lookup returns CDR1 MNHNS and CDR2 SASEGT. With 2 bases removed from V and 3 bases from J, the gap between germline ends came to 11 bases.

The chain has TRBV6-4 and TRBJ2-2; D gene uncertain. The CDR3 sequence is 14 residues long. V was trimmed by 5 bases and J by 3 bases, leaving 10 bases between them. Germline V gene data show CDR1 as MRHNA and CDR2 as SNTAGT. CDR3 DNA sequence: TGTGCCAGCAGTTACCACTATGACACCGGGGAGCTGTTTTTT. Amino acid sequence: CASSYHYDTGELFF.

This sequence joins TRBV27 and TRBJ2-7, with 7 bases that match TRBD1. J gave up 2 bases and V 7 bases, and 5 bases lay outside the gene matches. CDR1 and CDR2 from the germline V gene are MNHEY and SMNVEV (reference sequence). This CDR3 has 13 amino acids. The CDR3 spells CASIGDSTYEQYF. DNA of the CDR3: TGTGCCAGCATTGGGGACAGCACCTACGAGCAGTACTTC.

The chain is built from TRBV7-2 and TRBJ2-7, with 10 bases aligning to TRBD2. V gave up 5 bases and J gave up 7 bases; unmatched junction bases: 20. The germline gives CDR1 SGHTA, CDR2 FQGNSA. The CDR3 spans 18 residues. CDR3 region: CASSPGTSVSRISGEQYF. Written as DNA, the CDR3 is TGTGCCAGCAGCCCGGGGACTAGCGTGAGTAGAATTTCCGGGGAGCAGTACTTC.

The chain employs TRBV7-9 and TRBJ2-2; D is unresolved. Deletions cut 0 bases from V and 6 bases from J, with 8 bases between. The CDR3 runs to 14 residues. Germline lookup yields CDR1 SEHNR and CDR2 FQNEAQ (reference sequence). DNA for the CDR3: TGTGCCAGCAGCTTAGCCCGACTCCCCGGGGAGCTGTTTTTT. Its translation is CASSLARLPGELFF.

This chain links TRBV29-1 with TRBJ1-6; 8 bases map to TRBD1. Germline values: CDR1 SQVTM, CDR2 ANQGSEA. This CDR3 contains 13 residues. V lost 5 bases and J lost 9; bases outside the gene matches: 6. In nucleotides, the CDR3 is TGCAGCGTTATGACAGGGGATGGTTCACCCCTCCACTTT. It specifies CSVMTGDGSPLHF.